The T cell receptor beta chain described here comes from a study of CD8 T cells in ankylosing spondylitis. Study-level findings and limits: A TCR beta motif of fewer than ten highly homologous variants appeared characteristic of ankylosing spondylitis blood. Some of these motif variants have turned up before, in reports on reactive arthritis synovial fluid and blood.

The germline gives CDR1 MDHEN, CDR2 SYDVKM. There are 12 residues in the CDR3. The V gene lost 5 bases and the J gene lost 14 bases, with 16 bases spanning the gap. This clonotype was counted only a few times. Its antigen is unknown. In TCRdb, the 5' RACE reads were re-called with MiXCR into one record per CDR3 protein. The data contain around 890,000 distinct CDR3 sequences, 10% to 15% of them singletons. The origin of this receptor is a male donor with ankylosing spondylitis. The chain recombines TRBV28 with TRBJ2-1, with D maybe TRBD2 (6 bases). Material for sequencing was blood, either unsorted or a sorted T cell fraction (not recorded which). Here the CDR3 reads CASSLPSEGKFF. CDR3 nucleotides: TGTGCCAGCAGTCTACCTAGCGAAGGGAAGTTCTTC.